Here is one TCR beta chain with its context. The sample is drawn from a study of T cell responses to AZD1222 COVID-19 vaccine. TCRdb's copy holds only in-frame clones and misses some; the assay was immunoSEQ multiplex PCR. The sample has about 94,000 clones; about 88% are singletons. The ends lost 3 bases at V and 4 bases at J; junction bases unmatched: 9. The V gene's germline CDR1 is MNHNS and CDR2 SASEGT. The CDR3 has 16 residues. This receptor was obtained from an adult in good health. The J gene is TRBJ2-5, the V gene TRBV6-1, with 9 bases lining up with TRBD1. The sequences come from peripheral blood, collected on day 0 of AZD1222 vaccination. CDR3 protein: CASSDQPTGGAETQYF. Written as DNA, the CDR3 is TGTGCCAGCAGTGACCAGCCGACAGGGGGGGCAGAGACCCAGTACTTC.